The clone carrying this T cell receptor beta chain has at least ten counts. Its matching antigen is unknown. The data originate from a study of T cell repertoires in cytomegalovirus infection. Study-wide results and caveats: Ex vivo, HLA-C-restricted CMV-specific TCR beta clonotypes prevailed over the rest of the response. Accumulated public TCR beta family frequency recognized individuals carrying CMV together with the relevant HLA.

MiXCR, run by TCRdb on the reads, gives a single entry per CDR3 protein. The sample holds some 270,000 distinct CDR3 sequences, under 25% seen once. Specimen: cultured PBMCs, collected from culture after CMV antigen stimulation. The TCR was taken from a human donor in good health (CMV status not recorded). Some clones in this sample may be carry-over from other donors' samples.

CDR3 region: CASSHETSGRAYEQFF. CDR3 sequence (DNA): TGCGCCAGCAGCCACGAGACTAGCGGGAGGGCCTATGAGCAGTTCTTC. This sequence joins TRBV4-1 and TRBJ2-1, with TRBD2 matching 14 bases. Germline trimming cut 3 bases from V and 8 bases from J; bases unmatched to any gene: 6. Per germline, CDR1 MGHRA and CDR2 YSYEKL. This CDR3 region has 16 residues.